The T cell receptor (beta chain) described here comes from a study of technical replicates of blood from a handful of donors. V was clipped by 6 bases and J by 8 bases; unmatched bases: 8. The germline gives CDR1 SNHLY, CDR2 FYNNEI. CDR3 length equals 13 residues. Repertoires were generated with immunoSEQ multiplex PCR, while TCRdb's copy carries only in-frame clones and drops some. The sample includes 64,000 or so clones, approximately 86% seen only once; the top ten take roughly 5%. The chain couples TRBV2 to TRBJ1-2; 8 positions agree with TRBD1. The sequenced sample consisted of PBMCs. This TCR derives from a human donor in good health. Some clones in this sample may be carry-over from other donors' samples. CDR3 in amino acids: CASRAWTGWGYTF. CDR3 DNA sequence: TGTGCCAGCAGGGCCTGGACAGGGTGGGGCTACACCTTC.